This TCR beta chain stems from a study of blood T cells in healthy people across ages. Broader study findings: Diversity figures derived from one million T cells were judged to underestimate the true value. Naive T cell percentage strongly correlated with TCR beta diversity.

Regarding this clonotype: What it recognizes is unknown.

The germline CDR1 and CDR2 sequences are LNHDA and SQIVND (reference sequence). Trimming removed 5 bases at V and 2 bases at J, with 16 bases between. CDR3 length: 15 residues. Primed by a sample-barcoded 5' primer and a J-beta primer mix, a second PCR proceeded for about 7 to 12 cycles. TCRdb re-derived calls from the 5' RACE reads in MiXCR, one entry per CDR3 protein. The profile shows fewer than 600,000 distinct CDR3 sequences, 25% to 35% of them singletons. The sample providers were healthy Caucasian people from Russia, aged about 6 to 100. These data were also reused for a study on T cells of mothers and their children. That paper adds: In unrelated and related pairs, TCR recombination output is shaped in a similar way by thymic selection.

This sequence joins TRBV19 and TRBJ2-7; D possibly uses TRBD1 or TRBD2 (5 bases each). The sample taken for sequencing was blood. This clonotype originated in a boy aged 2-15 years in good health. The CDR3 protein is CASSFSGTRAYEQYF. In DNA, the CDR3 is TGTGCCAGTAGTTTTTCCGGGACCCGTGCCTACGAGCAGTACTTC.